Presented here are 15 T cell receptor beta chains from one specimen sequenced in a study of cytomegalovirus exposure and HLA in healthy donors. Primers included in the PCR were 60 Vbeta and 13 Jbeta primers. This table comes from immunoSEQ multiplex PCR, and its TCRdb copy is limited to in-frame clones, with some not included. In the table there are 180,000 or so clones, 82% of which are singletons. Material: PBMCs. The receptors here all came from a man between 35 and 55 years old in good health and CMV-seronegative.

This clone occurred once. The chain joins TRBV7-2 to TRBJ2-1, with D possibly being TRBD2 (6 bases). This CDR3 is 16 amino acids long. Germline values: CDR1 SGHTA, CDR2 FQGNSA. Trimming left V 8 bases short and J 12 bases short, with 29 bases between. This CDR3 is CASAPPGSGRRGVQFF. The CDR3, as DNA: TGTGCCAGCGCACCTCCTGGGAGCGGCCGGAGGGGAGTGCAGTTCTTC.

V gene TRBV7-2 combines with J gene TRBJ2-4; TRBD2 matches 11 bases. The CDR3 runs to 19 residues. The V and J ends lost 5 bases and 0 bases, in that order; junction bases with no gene match: 12. Germline V lookup: CDR1 SGHTA, CDR2 FQGNSA. The CDR3 DNA is TGTGCCAGCAGCACAGGACTAGCGGGCCTATTGATAGCCAAAAACATTCAGTACTTC. Its protein is CASSTGLAGLLIAKNIQYF.

V and J are TRBV18 and TRBJ1-2; D is undetermined. Germline CDR1 is KGHSH and CDR2 is LQKENI. Trimming took off 2 bases at V and 7 bases at J, with 8 bases between the two ends. This CDR3 has 12 residues. This CDR3 reads CASSPTSSGYTF. Written as DNA, the CDR3 is TGTGCCAGCTCACCAACTTCTTCTGGCTACACCTTC.

This clone has a handful of counts. The J gene is TRBJ2-5, the V gene TRBV7-2; D is possibly TRBD2 (6 bases). V lost 5 bases, J lost 2 bases, and 9 bases lay in between. In germline, CDR1 is SGHTA, CDR2 FQGNSA. The CDR3 covers 13 residues. CDR3 sequence: CASSGGQQETQYF. CDR3 DNA: TGTGCCAGCAGCGGAGGGCAGCAAGAGACCCAGTACTTC.

The rearrangement joins TRBV5-6 to TRBJ2-2; a weak D match, TRBD1 (6 bases). Trimming took off 6 bases at V and 0 bases at J, with 18 bases between the two ends. There are 17 residues in the CDR3. CDR1 SGHDT and CDR2 YYEEEE come from the germline V gene. The DNA for the CDR3 is TGTGCCAGCACCATATCAAGGACAGCTACGAACACCGGGGAGCTGTTTTTT. Translation: CASTISRTATNTGELFF.

The rearrangement links TRBV18 to TRBJ1-1; D possibly corresponds to TRBD1 (6 bases). V was cut by 3 bases and J by 1 base, with 12 bases left in between. The length of the CDR3 is 15 residues. CDR1 KGHSH and CDR2 LQKENI come from the germline V gene. DNA of the CDR3: TGTGCCAGCTCACCGCCCGGGACAAAGAACACTGAAGCTTTCTTT. It encodes CASSPPGTKNTEAFF.

The rearrangement uses TRBV10-3 and TRBJ2-7, with 9 bases that match TRBD1. The germline V gene encodes CDR1 ENHRY and CDR2 SYGVKD. Unmatched junction bases numbered 1, after V lost 4 bases and J lost 0 bases. The CDR3 is 14 residues long. The CDR3 here is CAISGDRVSYEQYF. CDR3 coding DNA: TGTGCCATCAGTGGGGACAGGGTCTCCTACGAGCAGTACTTC.

V usage is TRBV27 and J usage is TRBJ2-7; 8 bases map to TRBD1. The germline gives CDR1 MNHEY, CDR2 SMNVEV (reference sequence). J lost 6 bases, V lost 5 bases, and 15 bases had no gene match. This CDR3 has 16 amino acids. As DNA, the CDR3 is TGTGCCAGCAGTACCCCTCTGACAGGGGCGGCGGCCGAGCAGTACTTC. Translating it yields CASSTPLTGAAAEQYF.

This chain connects TRBV7-7 to TRBJ2-2; 7 nucleotides align to TRBD2. The CDR3 loop spans 12 amino acids. The germline V gene encodes CDR1 SSHAT and CDR2 FNYEAQ (reference sequence). In nucleotides, the CDR3 is TGTGCTACGCGGGAGATGGTCGGGGAGCTGTTTTTT. This translates into CATREMVGELFF.

This clone came up a few times. The chain joins TRBV19 to TRBJ1-1; a possible D gene is TRBD1 (5 bases). The V and J ends lost 1 base and 6 bases respectively, with 12 bases between them. CDR3 length: 14 amino acids. CDR1 is LNHDA, CDR2 SQIVND, per germline (reference sequence). Here the CDR3 DNA reads TGTGCCAGTAGTATAGGTTCGGGGGTGCCTGAAGCTTTCTTT. This encodes CASSIGSGVPEAFF.

In its sample, this clone was seen once. The chain combines TRBV18 with TRBJ1-2; D possibly corresponds to TRBD1 (6 bases). Germline CDR1 reads KGHSH; CDR2 reads LQKENI. Trimming removed 2 bases at V and 5 bases at J, with 21 bases between. The CDR3 contains 17 residues. Here the CDR3 reads CASSPASRLGQKYGYTF. The CDR3 nucleotides read TGTGCCAGCTCACCAGCTAGTCGTCTAGGACAGAAGTATGGCTACACCTTC.

J is TRBJ1-1 and V is TRBV7-2, with D unresolved. CDR1 and CDR2 from the germline V gene are SGHTA and FQGNSA. The CDR3 totals 14 residues. V was pared by 3 bases and J by 1 base, with 9 bases between. In DNA form, the CDR3 reads TGTGCCAGCAGCTTCGGGTTAAAGAACACTGAAGCTTTCTTT. Translation: CASSFGLKNTEAFF.

The chain employs TRBV2 and TRBJ2-1; D possibly corresponds to TRBD1 (5 bases). CDR1 and CDR2 (germline): SNHLY, FYNNEI. The CDR3 is 16 residues long. V lost 6 bases to trimming and J lost 0 bases, with 15 bases between them. CDR3 region: CASSDGQLSSYNEQFF. The CDR3 DNA sequence: TGTGCCAGCAGCGACGGACAACTGAGCTCCTACAATGAGCAGTTCTTC.

The count of this clone is one. This chain joins TRBV5-6 and TRBJ2-7, with 9 bases lining up with TRBD2. The germline V gene encodes CDR1 SGHDT and CDR2 YYEEEE. This CDR3 region has 13 residues. V lost 4 bases and J lost 5; bases outside the gene matches: 4. The CDR3 nucleotides read TGTGCCAGCAGCCTAGGGACTAGCCACGAGCAGTACTTC. Protein product: CASSLGTSHEQYF.

CDR3: CAWSVPGGGGETQYF. CDR3 bases: TGTGCCTGGAGTGTCCCCGGAGGGGGGGGAGAGACCCAGTACTTC. The chain is built from TRBV30 and TRBJ2-5, with D possibly being TRBD2 (7 bases). There are 15 residues in the CDR3. Deletions cut 0 bases from V and 4 bases from J, with 15 bases between. The germline V gene has CDR1 GTSNPN and CDR2 SVGIG (reference sequence).